This T cell receptor beta chain was obtained from a study of T cells in Graves' hyperthyroidism and ophthalmopathy. This clonotype was observed a few times. Its antigen is still unknown. Authors of the study amplified TCR beta CDR3 regions from RNA transcripts. The HTBI primer set drove a first-round RT-PCR of the TCR CDR3. Using its own MiXCR run on the multiplex PCR reads, TCRdb lists one record per CDR3 protein. The data show hundreds of thousands of distinct CDR3 sequences, about 20% seen once. V gave up 0 bases and J gave up 6 bases, with 8 bases separating them. CDR3 length: 14 amino acids. Germline V gene lookup returns CDR1 LNHDA and CDR2 SQIVND (reference sequence). Findings and limits, study-wide: Expanded thyroid clonotypes (above 0.001) were mostly also found in blood. Ophthalmopathy was told apart from stable hyperthyroidism by a 13 V-J model.

Patients were excluded for uncontrolled infection, other autoimmune disease, pregnancy or lactation. Diagnostic decisions used clinical symptoms, serum thyroxine and TRAb, thyroid ultrasound and orbital computed tomography. The rearrangement uses TRBV19 and TRBJ2-2, with unresolved D. Sequenced: blood. This TCR came from a woman in her sixties or seventies with Graves' ophthalmopathy. The CDR3 DNA reads TGTGCCAGTAGTATAGATGACGTCCCCGGGGAGCTGTTTTTT. Its translation is CASSIDDVPGELFF.